This TCR beta chain was sequenced for a study of T-cell memory formation after mild COVID-19 (dated by TCRdb to 2020 to 2023). Notes on the research overall: TCR sequence clusters from the two donors were largely donor specific. In a couple of donors, T-cell clones that expanded and contracted after mild COVID-19 were followed by sequencing TCRalpha and TCRbeta repertoires longitudinally. The cohort comprised two young, previously healthy adult volunteers, one female and one male.

Findings and caveats that apply to the study as a whole: Clones contracting from day 15 to 85 had balanced CD4/CD8 phenotypes, while a second wave expanding from day 15 to 37 was biased towards CD4+. Contracting CD4+ clones were located mainly in the CM and EM memory subsets, whereas CD8+ clones were found to be enriched in EMRA. The second-wave clones that peaked on day 37 were not confirmed to be SARS-CoV-2 specific. The study covered only a couple of mild cases, and larger cohorts including severe cases with pre-infection samples were considered necessary. Some responding clones were detected in pre-infection memory, which suggested that pre-existing cross-reactive memory T cells had joined the SARS-CoV-2 response.

As concerns this clonotype: It lacks a known antigen. No per-base quality is available; no much larger clone lies one base away.

PBMCs were isolated by Ficoll-Paque density gradient centrifugation. Here V drops 3 bases and J drops 3 bases, and the junction holds 7 bases not matched to any gene. The germline V gene encodes CDR1 MDHEN and CDR2 SYDVKM. The CDR3, from cysteine to valine, totals 15 residues. This entry keeps only the CDR3 DNA: 45 bases, framed from base 1. Sequencing relied on an Illumina NovaSeq 6000. cDNA libraries for TCRalpha and TCRbeta were prepared by 5'RACE using constant-segment primers, with sample barcodes and unique molecular identifiers added. RNA was extracted from every sample with Trizol reagent. Amplification of the libraries took two PCR steps, and the second step added a second sample barcode plus Illumina TruSeq adapters. Sequencing of libraries was performed on an Illumina NovaSeq with 2 x 150 bp paired-end reads. From the authors' description of their analysis: Reads were demultiplexed and collapsed into UMI-guided consensus sequences with migec v1.2.7. Using mixcr v2.1.11, the UMI consensuses were aligned to TRA and TRB V and J templates and assembled into clonotypes. Expanded or contracted clonotypes were those called significant by both edgeR and NoisET, with noise models trained on biological replicates. For edgeR calls, a false discovery rate-adjusted p below 0.01 and a log2 fold-change threshold of 1 were applied. As an exploratory analysis of dynamics, PCA with hierarchical clustering was applied to max-normalized trajectories of the 1000 most abundant clonotypes. Separately sequenced CD4+ and CD8+ repertoires were used to assign the CD4 or CD8 phenotype of responding clones. The public sequencing data were trimmed at Q25 with fastp and processed into clonotypes with MiXCR by TCRdb, which kept only in-frame beta chains. Each entry is one CDR3 protein sequence, shown with its most common DNA and genes. These V and J calls originate from TCRdb's pipeline instead of the authors' own analysis. For this sample there are 250,000 to 300,000 distinct CDR3 sequences; 15% appear just once. The ten largest account for 22% of the sample.

The chain links TRBV28 with TRBJ2-7; the central 8 bases match TRBD1. Sequencing input: PBMCs or a T cell subset sorted from them (not recorded which). The clonotype was recovered from a man aged 18 to 30 who had mild COVID-19 (a few samples of this study predate the infection). The sample titles of this study are shuffled in the database, so cell type and time point are left out; the donor was told from shared clones. The CDR3 has the sequence CASSFGGTGIYEQYV. The nucleotide sequence is given as TGTGCCAGCAGTTTTGGGGGGACAGGTATCTACGAGCAGTACGTC.